The sequence of this T cell receptor (beta chain) was determined in a study of cytomegalovirus exposure and HLA in healthy donors (dated by TCRdb to about 2017). Background on the whole study: According to an earlier analysis of several hundred of the donors, about 179 million T cells yielded 100 million or so unique TCR beta sequences and around 300 Gb of sequence data. All discovery cohort repertoires had been generated on a single sequencing platform. Besides the first cohort of more than 650 subjects, a separate validation cohort made up of 120 different subjects was used. A later genetic analysis took genome-wide SNP genotypes for about three fifths of the 666 donors and used that subset as a discovery cohort. An earlier analysis of around 580 of the donors used high-throughput TCR beta sequencing to judge whether each TCR beta V gene segment behaved as functional or pseudogenic. The study was designed to test whether signatures of past pathogen exposure could be identified by cataloging public T cell receptors. Donor age, sex, ethnicity and CMV serostatus were compiled together with the repertoire data. A later analysis re-examined previously published TCR beta repertoires from more than 550 donors and added high-resolution HLA genotyping to investigate patterns of TCR occurrence. To predict cytomegalovirus infection status, the study combined high-throughput TCR immunosequencing, statistical association of individual TCRs with disease status, and machine learning. Typing coverage varied by locus: about 629-630 donors for A, B, C, DRB1 and DQB1; more than 500 for DQA1; around 610 for DPA1; some 470 for DPB1. Using immunosequencing, the study profiled T cell repertoires from approximately 700 subjects and related those repertoires to cytomegalovirus serostatus. About 5 DR-DQ haplotypes were handled as single units for association and clustering, since linkage in the cohort was strong. On average, roughly 240,000 unique TCR beta nucleotide sequences were sequenced per donor among 398 genotyped donors of the cohort, with 15% to 20% of those sequences being non-productive. Of the approximately 400 genotyped donors, more than 75% were placed in the genetic ancestry cluster associated with self-reported Caucasian donors. Rather than using new phenotypic data, the later analysis identified candidate immune exposures from TCR beta sequences and from how often those sequences occurred across donors. Roughly 290 gigabases of sequencing data and tens of millions of unique TCR sequences made up an early release that covered 500 to 700 HLA-typed donors. HLA typing covered class I and class II loci at four-digit resolution. Beyond this particular receptor, the publication reports: In this cohort, only TCR beta chains were sequenced, and detectable features were limited by the absence of alpha or paired-chain data. Compared with equally common non-associated chains, HLA-associated TCR beta chains in a later analysis were more clonally expanded and had lower generation probabilities. Correlated functional status among segregating V segments might reflect linkage disequilibrium, but an unknown experimental factor could not be ruled out. Some IMGT-functional V segments, including TRBV6-2 and TRBV6-3, could not be told apart with the 87-base-pair reads, so those segments were excluded. A further reported finding was that TCR beta sequences accurately predicted the HLA-A and HLA-B alleles for most subjects in the first cohort. An earlier analysis of 450 to 750 of the donors showed that most TCR beta V segments appeared in productive rearrangements either about 87% or about 30% of the time, which broadly matched IMGT annotations. In a later analysis, TCR association rates were found to vary across HLA loci, with the most associated TCRs seen for DRB1 alleles and the fewest for HLA-C alleles. Because HLA typing was missing for some donors at each locus, association tests included only the typed subset. Most TCR sequences were observed very rarely across donors, whereas some public TCRs were present in many individuals. In vitro tests confirmed that a few of the cytomegalovirus-associated TCR beta chains recognize cytomegalovirus antigens. According to a later analysis, parvovirus B19, influenza, CMV and Epstein-Barr virus appeared linked to several top co-occurrence clusters. A later genetic analysis associated a missense DCLRE1C variant with V-gene and J-gene trimming of TCR beta chains, and an independent cohort replicated the association. Because counts were too low, seventeen rarely observed V segments, including chromosome 9 orphons, were excluded from the earlier analysis of around 640 of the donors. In a later analysis, most CMV-associated TCR beta chains were found to appear HLA-restricted, with HLA associations seemingly driven largely by CMV exposure. Compared with the roughly 700-donor mean, donors in an Asian-associated ancestry cluster had fewer N-insertions in productive TCRs, according to a later genetic analysis. Strong co-occurrence of HLA alleles, especially DR and DQ, made assigning TCR associations to individual alleles difficult. CMV serostatus was the only immune exposure information available for the cohort. The presence/absence analyses assumed that sequencing depth was roughly uniform across donors, and that assumption may not be true. A later analysis associated about 17,000 TCR beta sequences with specific HLA alleles at a false discovery rate of 0.05. The study gave a list of some 150 TCR beta chains associated with cytomegalovirus. A group of highly shared sequence variants was considered likely to be a technical artifact of the sequencing pipeline. In both the original and validation cohorts, the classifier was reported to diagnose cytomegalovirus status with high specificity and sensitivity. The authors suggested that the approach could potentially be generalized to other disease states and immunological phenotypes.

The method behind the library was the immunoSEQ multiplex PCR assay. For the multiplex PCR, a mixture combining 60 forward primers for TCR Vbeta segments and 13 reverse primers for TCR Jbeta segments was used. The CDR3 region of rearranged TCR beta genes was amplified from genomic DNA with a multiplex PCR assay. The Illumina HiSeq System was used to sequence the amplified TCR beta libraries as 87-base-pair reads. Per the source publication's procedure: Across the 700 or so repertoires, a later analysis counted 80 million or so unique TCR beta chains, about 10 million of which were shared by at least two donors. Raw reads were error-corrected and collapsed into unique sequences with a nearest-neighbor algorithm that merged closely related sequences to remove PCR and sequencing errors. Alignment of CDR3 sequences to IMGT reference sequences was used to assign V, D and J gene segments. For a sequence to be retained, a match of at least six nucleotides to both a V gene segment and a J gene segment was required. Rearrangements were called productive when the CDR3 lacked stop codons and stayed in frame with V and J; all others were non-productive. CDR3 was defined by IMGT convention, running from the second conserved V-encoded cysteine to the conserved J-encoded phenylalanine. In an earlier analysis of around 540 of the donors, sequences lacking an unambiguous match to a single V gene segment were excluded. An earlier analysis of a few hundred of the donors classified V segments as functional when productive rearrangements were above 56.7% and as segregating when the standard deviation between donors was above 5%. A statistical classification framework was built to diagnose cytomegalovirus status from the catalog of TCR beta chain sequences. A later analysis assigned V and J genes by comparing TCR nucleotide sequences with IMGT/GENE-DB human TR gene sequences. The TCRdist pipeline was used in a later analysis to assign CDR3 sequences and most-parsimonious VDJ recombination scenarios. A later analysis defined each TCR beta chain by its CDR3 amino acid sequence plus V-gene family, and excluded reads lacking a unique V-gene family. To address suspected cross-contamination and a sequencing artifact, a later analysis removed approximately 600 highly shared, low-generation-probability nucleotide sequences. In a later analysis, a clonal expansion index for each public chain was calculated from normalized within-repertoire ranks of inferred template counts. Generation probabilities in a later analysis came from a VDJ recombination model fitted to out-of-frame rearrangements, and those results were checked against IGoR. A later analysis scored TCR-TCR, TCR-HLA and TCR-CMV co-occurrence with hypergeometric tests, applying a repertoire-size bias correction to TCR pairs. To estimate false discovery rates, a later analysis permuted the HLA or CMV assignments 20 times. In a later analysis, co-occurring TCRs were grouped using DBSCAN, with TCRdist sequence similarity added in when clustering inside HLA-allele-positive subsets. Repertoires with fewer than 30,000 or more than 120,000 public chains were left out of co-occurrence clustering, as were about five repertoires with anomalous nucleotide sharing. TCRdb stores this immuneACCESS table with in-frame sequences only. Part of the clones is absent; in the studies checked, under half of the shortfall reflects unresolved V genes, and no reason is known for the rest. V, J and clone size are those of that table, while D and trimming were read from the DNA. This sample's records show more than 100,000 clones. Around 4% of the sample rests with the top ten.

The cohort comprised approximately 700 healthy bone marrow donors. Cohort members were all nominally healthy when sampled, although unrecorded immune exposures were likely present. The donor was CMV seronegative and was included in the group of over 300 seronegative cohort members. Every donor gave a peripheral blood sample, and the peripheral blood mononuclear cells from that sample were used for TCR beta sequencing. The Qiagen DNeasy Blood Extraction Kit was used to extract genomic DNA from the blood cell samples. Comments on this clone: There is no known antigen for this receptor.

Trimming at the junction amounts to 3 bases on V and 1 base on J, and the germline ends lie 18 bases apart. Reading from cysteine to phenylalanine, the CDR3 counts 17 amino acids. Just CDR3 DNA is preserved here, 51 bases in frame from base 1. Taken from the germline V gene, the CDR1 and CDR2 loops are ENHRY and SYGVKD. The chain employs TRBV10-3 and TRBJ1-1; the D gene cannot be resolved reliably. The TCR originated in a young man in good health and CMV-seronegative. Sequencing was carried out using PBMCs. The CDR3 corresponds to CAISEVATPRRNTEAFF. The bases read TGTGCCATCAGTGAAGTCGCAACTCCGAGGAGGAACACTGAAGCTTTCTTT.